These 18 T cell receptor beta chains were all obtained from the same sample, sequenced in a study of cytomegalovirus exposure and HLA in healthy donors. PCR involved 60 Vbeta and 13 Jbeta primers. Produced via immunoSEQ multiplex PCR; TCRdb's table is partial and in-frame only. The repertoire holds approximately 170,000 clones, around 79% seen once, with roughly 2.6% in the top ten. Material for sequencing was PBMCs. The receptors derive from a woman aged 35 to 49 in good health and CMV-seropositive.

This chain connects TRBV2 to TRBJ2-1; D might be TRBD1 (6 bases). Trimming cost V 4 bases and J 6 bases, with 13 bases left between them. Germline values: CDR1 SNHLY, CDR2 FYNNEI. The CDR3 covers 14 residues. This chain's CDR3 is CASSVESGVNEQFF. The CDR3 DNA reads as TGTGCCAGCAGTGTCGAGTCAGGGGTCAATGAGCAGTTCTTC.

The rearrangement joins TRBV11-3 to TRBJ2-1, with D perhaps TRBD2 (6 bases). Trimming pared 5 bases from V and 4 bases from J, leaving 15 bases between. The CDR3 contains 15 residues. The V gene's germline CDR1 is SGHNT and CDR2 YENEEA. The CDR3, as DNA: TGTGCCAGCAGCCCTCGGGATAGCGGATACAATGAGCAGTTCTTC. Translating gives CASSPRDSGYNEQFF.

The chain couples TRBV5-1 to TRBJ2-5; D is unclear. This CDR3 comprises 13 residues. The V end was cut by 2 bases, the J end by 5 bases, with 10 bases between. The germline gives CDR1 SGHRS, CDR2 YFSETQ. The CDR3 sequence is CASSLPLVETQYF. Here the CDR3 DNA reads TGCGCCAGCAGCTTACCCTTAGTGGAGACCCAGTACTTC.

The chain joins TRBV5-3 to TRBJ1-4; 10 nucleotides agree with TRBD1. TRBV5-3 is sorted into the ORF group, with uncertain function. This CDR3 is built from 15 residues. Unmatched junction bases numbered 12, after V lost 4 bases and J lost 12 bases. CDR3 sequence reads: CARSGPRDRGYQLFF. CDR3 in DNA: TGTGCCAGAAGCGGCCCCCGGGACAGGGGTTATCAACTGTTTTTT.

The chain uses TRBV5-1 and TRBJ2-7; TRBD1 aligns across 9 bases. The CDR3 spans 15 residues. The V gene's germline CDR1 is SGHRS and CDR2 YFSETQ. J lost 6 bases, V lost 4 bases, and 11 bases had no gene match. The CDR3 spells CASSGSGTGYGEQYF. The CDR3 DNA follows: TGCGCCAGCAGCGGTTCCGGGACAGGGTATGGCGAGCAGTACTTC.

This clone has only a few counts. The rearrangement uses TRBV18 and TRBJ1-4; perhaps TRBD1 as D (5 bases). Trimming shortened V by 0 bases and J by 4 bases, and 9 bases separated the two germline ends. Germline V gives CDR1 KGHSH, CDR2 LQKENI. The CDR3 has 15 residues. CDR3 in amino acids: CASSPPGQVNEKLFF. CDR3 sequence (DNA): TGTGCCAGCTCACCACCGGGGCAAGTTAATGAAAAACTGTTTTTT.

The chain recombines TRBV9 with TRBJ1-2; possibly TRBD1 for D (5 bases). This CDR3 is built from 16 residues. V lost 4 bases and J 3 bases, leaving 19 bases between the germline ends. Germline V CDR1 and CDR2: SGDLS, YYNGEE. In DNA form, the CDR3 reads TGTGCCAGCAGCCTTGTAGCCTTTGGGGCCCACTATGGCTACACCTTC. It is translated as CASSLVAFGAHYGYTF. The variable domain in full, with the rest retrieved from reference TRBV9 and TRBJ1-2, is DSGVTQTPKHLITATGQRVTLRCSPRSGDLSVYWYQQSLDQGLQFLIQYYNGEERAKGNILERFSAQQFPDLHSELNLSSLELGDSALYFCASSLVAFGAHYGYTFGSGTRLTVV.

The gene calls are TRBV6-5 and TRBJ2-7, with TRBD1 identical over 9 bases. There are 15 residues in the CDR3. The germline gives CDR1 MNHEY, CDR2 SVGAGI. V gave up 9 bases and J gave up 2 bases; unmatched junction bases: 11. CDR3 sequence (DNA): TGTGCCAGTAGACGAGACAGGGGGGGGGCCTACGAGCAGTACTTC. It translates to CASRRDRGGAYEQYF.

This clone showed up just a few times. This sequence joins TRBV4-3 and TRBJ2-6; possible D gene TRBD1, 6 bases. Germline V CDR1 and CDR2: LGHNA, YSLEER. The V and J ends lost 4 bases and 1 base respectively, with 20 bases between them. The CDR3 loop spans 19 amino acids. The CDR3: CASSPQGPKVGSGANVLTF. CDR3 bases: TGCGCCAGCAGCCCGCAGGGGCCGAAGGTTGGATCTGGGGCCAACGTCCTGACTTTC.

The sample holds a few counts of this clone. The V call is TRBV29-1, the J call TRBJ2-7, with a weak D call TRBD1 (6 bases). CDR3 length: 13 residues. Germline V CDR1 and CDR2: SQVTM, ANQGSEA. The V end was cut by 3 bases, the J end by 6 bases, with 15 bases between. This chain's CDR3 is CSVDPTGSGEQYF. The CDR3 DNA reads TGCAGCGTTGATCCTACAGGGTCCGGCGAGCAGTACTTC.

This sequence joins TRBV4-3 and TRBJ2-7, with D possibly TRBD2 on 6 matching bases. This CDR3 has 16 amino acids. V lost 0 bases to trimming and J lost 0 bases, with 12 bases between them. Germline V gene data show CDR1 as LGHNA and CDR2 as YSLEER. The CDR3 loop reads CASSQDLGLDSYEQYF. The CDR3 DNA is TGCGCCAGCAGCCAAGATTTGGGACTCGACTCCTACGAGCAGTACTTC.

This sequence joins TRBV28 and TRBJ2-1, with D unresolved. The germline CDR1 and CDR2 sequences are MDHEN and SYDVKM. Trimming left V 3 bases short and J 5 bases short, with 11 bases between. The CDR3 is 14 amino acids. CDR3 in amino acids: CASSFGPNHNEQFF. CDR3 nucleotides: TGTGCCAGCAGTTTTGGGCCTAATCACAATGAGCAGTTCTTC.

V usage is TRBV9 and J usage is TRBJ2-2, with TRBD2 identical over 14 bases. Looked up from germline, CDR1 is SGDLS and CDR2 is YYNGEE. CDR3 length equals 17 residues. V gave up 3 bases and J gave up 5 bases; unmatched junction bases: 6. CDR3 sequence (DNA): TGTGCCAGCAGCGGTTCCGGGACTAGCGGGAGAACCGGGGAGCTGTTTTTT. Its protein is CASSGSGTSGRTGELFF.

This clone was recorded only once. V usage is TRBV19 and J usage is TRBJ2-2; TRBD2 is a possible D gene (5 bases). V was pared by 1 base and J by 9 bases, with 15 bases between. The CDR3 extends over 15 amino acids. Germline values: CDR1 LNHDA, CDR2 SQIVND (reference sequence). CDR3 loop: CASSIVMASNRELFF. In nucleotides, the CDR3 is TGTGCCAGTAGTATAGTCATGGCTAGCAACCGGGAGCTGTTTTTT. Full variable domain (outside the CDR3, taken from reference TRBV19 and TRBJ2-2): DGGITQSPKYLFRKEGQNVTLSCEQNLNHDAMYWYRQDPGQGLRLIYYSQIVNDFQKGDIAEGYSVSREKKESFPLTVTSAQKNPTAFYLCASSIVMASNRELFFGEGSRLTVL.

This clone counts as medium-sized. The same CDR3 arises from other DNA sequences in this sample as well. The chain carries TRBV6-5 and TRBJ1-2, with a weak D call TRBD1 (5 bases). V lost 2 bases and J lost 5, with 9 bases in between. CDR3 length equals 13 residues. From germline, CDR1 is MNHEY and CDR2 SVGAGI. In DNA form, the CDR3 reads TGTGCCAGCAGTTACACGGGGGGTTATGGCTACACCTTC. Amino acid sequence: CASSYTGGYGYTF.

This clone has a handful of counts. This chain connects TRBV2 to TRBJ1-2; 11 bases are a match to TRBD1. CDR1 and CDR2 (germline): SNHLY, FYNNEI. The length of the CDR3 is 14 residues. Germline trimming cut 6 bases from V and 8 bases from J; bases unmatched to any gene: 8. CDR3 DNA sequence: TGTGCCAGCAGCCTGGGGGGACAGGGGGTAGGCTACACCTTC. Translating it yields CASSLGGQGVGYTF.

CDR3 coding DNA: TGTGCCAGCAGCTTTCCAGGCGCAGATACGCAGTATTTT. Translating it yields CASSFPGADTQYF. The V call is TRBV7-2, the J call TRBJ2-3; D gene ambiguous. Looked up from germline, CDR1 is SGHTA and CDR2 is FQGNSA. The CDR3 has 13 residues. V lost 3 bases, J lost 4 bases, and 8 bases lay in between.

The chain links TRBV2 to TRBJ1-2; perhaps TRBD1 as D (5 bases). Per the germline V gene, CDR1 is SNHLY and CDR2 is FYNNEI. Trimming shortened V by 4 bases and J by 2 bases, and 8 bases separated the two germline ends. This CDR3 is 13 amino acids long. The CDR3 protein is CASSGGRNYGYTF. The CDR3 DNA is TGTGCCAGCAGTGGGGGGAGGAACTATGGCTACACCTTC.